The text below deals with one T cell receptor (beta chain). Produced via immunoSEQ multiplex PCR; TCRdb's table is partial and in-frame only. The sample holds about 140,000 clones, around 79% seen once. CDR3 length: 14 residues. Germline CDR1 MNHEY, CDR2 SVGAGI. J gave up 5 bases and V 2 bases, and 0 bases lay outside the gene matches. This record comes from a study of blood T cell repertoires in COVID-19. The gene calls are TRBV6-5 and TRBJ1-6; the match to TRBD1 covers 7 bases. The sample was peripheral blood. This sequence originates from a man aged 55 to 70 with acute or convalescent COVID-19. The CDR3 loop reads CASSYRGHNSPLHF. CDR3 nucleotide sequence: TGTGCCAGCAGTTACAGGGGGCATAATTCACCCCTCCACTTT.